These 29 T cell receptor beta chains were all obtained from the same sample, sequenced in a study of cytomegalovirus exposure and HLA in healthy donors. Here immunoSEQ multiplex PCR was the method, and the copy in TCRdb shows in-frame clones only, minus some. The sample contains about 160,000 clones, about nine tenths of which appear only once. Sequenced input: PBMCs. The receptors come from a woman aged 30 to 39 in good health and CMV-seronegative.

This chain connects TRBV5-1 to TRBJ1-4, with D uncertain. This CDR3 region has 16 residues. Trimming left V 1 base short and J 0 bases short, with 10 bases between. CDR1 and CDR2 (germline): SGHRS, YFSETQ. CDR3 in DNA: TGCGCCAGCAGCTTGAGGCAGTTTGCAACTAATGAAAAACTGTTTTTT. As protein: CASSLRQFATNEKLFF.

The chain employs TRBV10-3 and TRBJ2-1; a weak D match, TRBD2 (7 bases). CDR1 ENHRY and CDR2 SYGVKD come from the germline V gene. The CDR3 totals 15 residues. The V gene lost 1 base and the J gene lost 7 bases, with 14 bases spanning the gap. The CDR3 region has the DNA TGTGCCATCAGTGAGTGGGAGGGGGTCCTTAATGAGCAGTTCTTC. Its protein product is CAISEWEGVLNEQFF.

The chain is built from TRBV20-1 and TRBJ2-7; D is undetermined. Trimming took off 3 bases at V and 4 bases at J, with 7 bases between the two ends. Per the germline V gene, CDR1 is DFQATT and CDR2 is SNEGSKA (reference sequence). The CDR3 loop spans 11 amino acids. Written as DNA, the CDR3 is TGCAGTGCTAGTCTGGGGTACGAGCAGTACTTC. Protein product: CSASLGYEQYF.

The CDR3 bases are TGTGCCAGCAGCCCGGGACTCGAGGCCTACAATGAGCAGTTCTTC. It encodes CASSPGLEAYNEQFF. The V and J genes are TRBV6-4 and TRBJ2-1; possibly TRBD2 for D (6 bases). The germline V gene has CDR1 MRHNA and CDR2 SNTAGT. This CDR3 is 15 amino acids long. The V end was cut by 6 bases, the J end by 2 bases, with 14 bases between.

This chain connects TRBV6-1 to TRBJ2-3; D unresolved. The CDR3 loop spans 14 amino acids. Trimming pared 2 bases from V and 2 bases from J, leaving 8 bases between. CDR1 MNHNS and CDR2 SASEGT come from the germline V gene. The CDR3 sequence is CASSEFGNTDTQYF. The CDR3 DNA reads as TGTGCCAGCAGTGAATTCGGCAACACAGATACGCAGTATTTT.

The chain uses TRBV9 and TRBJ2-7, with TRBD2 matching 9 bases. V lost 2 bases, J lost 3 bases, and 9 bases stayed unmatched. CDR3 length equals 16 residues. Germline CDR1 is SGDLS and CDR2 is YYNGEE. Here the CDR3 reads CASSVSAGGAHYEQYF. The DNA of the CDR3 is TGTGCCAGCAGCGTCTCGGCGGGGGGGGCCCACTACGAGCAGTACTTC.

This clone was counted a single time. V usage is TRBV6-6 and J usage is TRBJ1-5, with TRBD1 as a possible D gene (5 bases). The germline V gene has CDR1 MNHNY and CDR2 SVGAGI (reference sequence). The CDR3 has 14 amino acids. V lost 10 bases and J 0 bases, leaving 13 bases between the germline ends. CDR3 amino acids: CATEMGGSNQPQHF. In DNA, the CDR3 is TGTGCCACCGAGATGGGGGGTAGCAATCAGCCCCAGCATTTT.

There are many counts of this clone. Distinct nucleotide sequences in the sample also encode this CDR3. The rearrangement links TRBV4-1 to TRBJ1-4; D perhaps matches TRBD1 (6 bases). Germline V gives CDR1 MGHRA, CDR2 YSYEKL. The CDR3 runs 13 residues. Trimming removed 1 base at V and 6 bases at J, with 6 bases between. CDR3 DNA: TGCGCCAGCAGCCAAGGGACAGATGAAAAACTGTTTTTT. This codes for CASSQGTDEKLFF.

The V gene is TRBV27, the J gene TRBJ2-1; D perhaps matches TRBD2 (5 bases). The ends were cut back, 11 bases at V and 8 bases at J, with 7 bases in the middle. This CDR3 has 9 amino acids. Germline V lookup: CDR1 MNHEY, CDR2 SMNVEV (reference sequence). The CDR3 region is CAVGDEQFF. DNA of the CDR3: TGTGCCGTGGGAGATGAGCAGTTCTTC.

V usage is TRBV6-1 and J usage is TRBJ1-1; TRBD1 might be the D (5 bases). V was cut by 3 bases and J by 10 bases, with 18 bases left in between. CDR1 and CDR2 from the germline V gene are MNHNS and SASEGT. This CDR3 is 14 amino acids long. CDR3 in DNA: TGTGCCAGCAGTGAGGGGACTGCCCGGGATGGAGCTTTCTTT. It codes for CASSEGTARDGAFF.

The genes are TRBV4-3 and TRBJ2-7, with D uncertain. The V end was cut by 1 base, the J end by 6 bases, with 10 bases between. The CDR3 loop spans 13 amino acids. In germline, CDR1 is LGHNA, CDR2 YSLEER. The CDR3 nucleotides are TGCGCCAGCAGCCAAGGACTGGGAACCGAGCAGTACTTC. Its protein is CASSQGLGTEQYF.

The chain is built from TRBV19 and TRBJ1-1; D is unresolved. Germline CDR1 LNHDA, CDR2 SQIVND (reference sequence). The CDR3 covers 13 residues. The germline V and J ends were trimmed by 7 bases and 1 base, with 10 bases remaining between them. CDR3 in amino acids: CASTLGPNTEAFF. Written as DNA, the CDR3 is TGTGCCAGTACCCTCGGGCCGAACACTGAAGCTTTCTTT.

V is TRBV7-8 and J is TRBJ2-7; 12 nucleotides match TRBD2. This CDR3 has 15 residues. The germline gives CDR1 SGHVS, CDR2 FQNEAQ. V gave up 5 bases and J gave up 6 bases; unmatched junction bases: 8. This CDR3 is CASSKTSGGPSEQYF. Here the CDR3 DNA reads TGTGCCAGCAGCAAAACTAGCGGGGGGCCCTCCGAGCAGTACTTC. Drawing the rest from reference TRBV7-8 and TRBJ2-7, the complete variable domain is GAGVSQSPRYKVAKRGQDVALRCDPISGHVSLFWYQQALGQGPEFLTYFQNEAQLDKSGLPSDRFFAERPEGSVSTLKIQRTQQEDSAVYLCASSKTSGGPSEQYFGPGTRLTVT.

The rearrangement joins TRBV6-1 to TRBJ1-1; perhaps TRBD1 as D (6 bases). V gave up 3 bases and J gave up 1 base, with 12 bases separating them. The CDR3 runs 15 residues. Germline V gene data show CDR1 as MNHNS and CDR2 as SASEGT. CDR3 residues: CASSEWTAKNTEAFF. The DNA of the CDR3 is TGTGCCAGCAGTGAGTGGACAGCCAAGAACACTGAAGCTTTCTTT.

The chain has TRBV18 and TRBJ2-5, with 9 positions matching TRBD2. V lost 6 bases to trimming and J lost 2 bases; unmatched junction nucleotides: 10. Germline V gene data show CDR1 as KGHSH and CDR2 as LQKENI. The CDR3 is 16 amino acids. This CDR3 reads CASSRRTSASQETQYF. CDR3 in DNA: TGTGCCAGCTCCCGGCGGACTAGCGCGTCTCAAGAGACCCAGTACTTC.

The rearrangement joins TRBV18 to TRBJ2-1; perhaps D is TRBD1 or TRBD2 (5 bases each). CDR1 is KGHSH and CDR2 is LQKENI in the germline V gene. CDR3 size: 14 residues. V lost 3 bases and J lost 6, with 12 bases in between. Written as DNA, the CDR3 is TGTGCCAGCTCACCCTCCGGGACGGGCAATGAGCAGTTCTTC. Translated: CASSPSGTGNEQFF.

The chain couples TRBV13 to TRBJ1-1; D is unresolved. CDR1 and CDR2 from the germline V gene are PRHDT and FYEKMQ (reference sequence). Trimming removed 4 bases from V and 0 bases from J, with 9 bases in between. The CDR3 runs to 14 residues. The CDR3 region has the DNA TGTGCCAGCAGCTCCCCTTCACTGAACACTGAAGCTTTCTTT. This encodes CASSSPSLNTEAFF.

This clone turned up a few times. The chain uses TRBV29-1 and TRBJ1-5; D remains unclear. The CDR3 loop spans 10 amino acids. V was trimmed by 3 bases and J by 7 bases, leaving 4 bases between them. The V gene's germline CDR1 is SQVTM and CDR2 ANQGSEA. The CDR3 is CSVDGQPQHF. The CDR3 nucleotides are TGCAGCGTTGATGGCCAGCCCCAGCATTTT.

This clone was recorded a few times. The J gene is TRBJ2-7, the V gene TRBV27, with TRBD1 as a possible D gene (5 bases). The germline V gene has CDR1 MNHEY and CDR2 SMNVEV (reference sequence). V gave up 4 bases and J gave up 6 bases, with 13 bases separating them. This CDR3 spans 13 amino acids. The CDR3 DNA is TGTGCCAGCAGTTCGACAGCTGGCGGCGAGCAGTACTTC. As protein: CASSSTAGGEQYF.

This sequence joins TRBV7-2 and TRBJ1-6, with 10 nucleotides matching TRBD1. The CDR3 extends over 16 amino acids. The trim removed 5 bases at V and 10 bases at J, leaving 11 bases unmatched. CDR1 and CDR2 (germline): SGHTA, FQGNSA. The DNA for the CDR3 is TGTGCCAGCAGCCCTCGGACAGGGGGGTCTGTCTCACCCCTCCACTTT. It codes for CASSPRTGGSVSPLHF.

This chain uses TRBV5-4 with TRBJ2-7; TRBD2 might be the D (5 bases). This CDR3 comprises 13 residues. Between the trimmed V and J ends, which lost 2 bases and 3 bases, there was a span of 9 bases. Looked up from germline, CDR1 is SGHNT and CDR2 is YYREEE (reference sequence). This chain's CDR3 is CASSLMGVYEQYF. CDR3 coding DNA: TGTGCCAGCAGCTTAATGGGAGTCTACGAGCAGTACTTC.

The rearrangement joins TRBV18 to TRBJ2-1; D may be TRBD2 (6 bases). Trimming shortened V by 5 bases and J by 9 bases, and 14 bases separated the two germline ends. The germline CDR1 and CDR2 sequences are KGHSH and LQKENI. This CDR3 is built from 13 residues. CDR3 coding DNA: TGTGCCAGCTCATCACAGAGGGAGGTTGAGCAGTTCTTC. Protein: CASSSQREVEQFF. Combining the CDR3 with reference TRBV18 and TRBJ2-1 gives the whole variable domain NAGVMQNPRHLVRRRGQEARLRCSPMKGHSHVYWYRQLPEEGLKFMVYLQKENIIDESGMPKERFSAEFPKEGPSILRIQQVVRGDSAAYFCASSSQREVEQFFGPGTRLTVL.

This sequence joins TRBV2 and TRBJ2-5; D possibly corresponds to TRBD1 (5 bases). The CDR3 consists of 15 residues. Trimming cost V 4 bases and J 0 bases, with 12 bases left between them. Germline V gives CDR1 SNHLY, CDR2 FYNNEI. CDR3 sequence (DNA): TGTGCCAGCAGTGTGGGGCAGGCCGACCAAGAGACCCAGTACTTC. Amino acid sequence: CASSVGQADQETQYF.

The CDR3 DNA reads as TGTGCCAGCATGACAAACCCTGGCGATCAGCCCCAGCATTTT. Protein sequence: CASMTNPGDQPQHF. The J gene is TRBJ1-5, the V gene TRBV5-5, with unresolved D. Trimming shortened V by 6 bases and J by 5 bases, and 15 bases separated the two germline ends. CDR1 and CDR2 from the germline V gene are SGHKS and YYEKEE (reference sequence). CDR3 length equals 14 residues.

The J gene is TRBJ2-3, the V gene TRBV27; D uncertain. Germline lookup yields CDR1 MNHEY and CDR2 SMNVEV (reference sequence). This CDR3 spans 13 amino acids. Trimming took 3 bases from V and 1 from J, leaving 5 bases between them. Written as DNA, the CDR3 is TGTGCCAGCAGTTTCGTTGGCACAGATACGCAGTATTTT. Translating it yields CASSFVGTDTQYF.

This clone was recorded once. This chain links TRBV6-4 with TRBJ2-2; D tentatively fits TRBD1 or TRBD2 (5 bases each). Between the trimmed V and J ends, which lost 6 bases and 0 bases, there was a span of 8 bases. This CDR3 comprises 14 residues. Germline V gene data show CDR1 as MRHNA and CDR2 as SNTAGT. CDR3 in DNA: TGTGCCAGCAGACCGGGGCCGAACACCGGGGAGCTGTTTTTT. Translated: CASRPGPNTGELFF.

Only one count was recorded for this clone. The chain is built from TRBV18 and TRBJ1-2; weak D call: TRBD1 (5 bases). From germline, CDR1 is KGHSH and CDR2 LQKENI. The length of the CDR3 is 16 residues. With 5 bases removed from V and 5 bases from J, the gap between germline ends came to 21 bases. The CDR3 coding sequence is TGTGCCAGCTCATTTCTATGGGACGGCTCGGAGTATGGCTACACCTTC. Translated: CASSFLWDGSEYGYTF. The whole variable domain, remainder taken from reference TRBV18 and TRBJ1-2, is NAGVMQNPRHLVRRRGQEARLRCSPMKGHSHVYWYRQLPEEGLKFMVYLQKENIIDESGMPKERFSAEFPKEGPSILRIQQVVRGDSAAYFCASSFLWDGSEYGYTFGSGTRLTVV.

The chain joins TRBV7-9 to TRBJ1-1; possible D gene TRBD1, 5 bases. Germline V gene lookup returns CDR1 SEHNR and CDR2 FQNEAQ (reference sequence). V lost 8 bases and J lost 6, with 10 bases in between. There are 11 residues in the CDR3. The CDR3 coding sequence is TGTGCCAGCCGAACGGGGGCTGAAGCTTTCTTT. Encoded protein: CASRTGAEAFF.

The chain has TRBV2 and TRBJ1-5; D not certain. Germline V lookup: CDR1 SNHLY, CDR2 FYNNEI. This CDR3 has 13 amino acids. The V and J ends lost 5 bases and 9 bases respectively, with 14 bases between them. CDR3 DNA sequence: TGTGCCAGCAGTCTCAACGATTCGGGGCCCCAGCATTTT. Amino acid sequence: CASSLNDSGPQHF.